This T cell receptor (beta chain) was retrieved from a study of shared clonotypes between healthy human individuals. This table comes from immunoSEQ multiplex PCR, and its TCRdb copy is limited to in-frame clones, with some not included. The repertoire includes about 1.1 million clones, roughly 80% of them detected once, and about 0.94% sits in the top ten. Germline V CDR1 and CDR2: MDHEN, SYDVKM. Trimming removed 10 bases from V and 1 base from J, with 14 bases in between. This CDR3 comprises 14 residues. The rearrangement uses TRBV28 and TRBJ1-5, with unresolved D. The sequencing sample was made of memory CD4+ T cells from PBMCs. Specified subset: CD45RA-negative fraction. This receptor was obtained from a man younger than 35 in good health. Some clones in this sample may be carry-over from other donors' samples. The CDR3 spells CAKVSSLSNQPQHF. The CDR3 coding sequence is TGTGCCAAAGTTTCCTCTTTGAGCAATCAGCCCCAGCATTTT. The full variable domain, completed using reference TRBV28 and TRBJ1-5, is DVKVTQSSRYLVKRTGEKVFLECVQDMDHENMFWYRQDPGLGLRLIYFSYDVKMKEKGDIPEGYSVSREKKERFSLILESASTNQTSMYLCAKVSSLSNQPQHFGDGTRLSIL.